This T cell receptor beta chain was recorded in a study of monozygotic twins with cystic fibrosis. Background on the study: Approximately 2.8 micrograms of fragmented DNA underwent approximately 15 PCR cycles for library preparation. Overall study findings and caveats: J usage was most co-twin-similar in 8 of 16 pairs, V in 13. Low clonality (median around 0.0094) suggested a mostly naive repertoire. Nucleotide-identical clonotype sharing was significantly higher within monozygotic CF twin pairs than between unrelated CF individuals.

This clone occurred once. The antigen is unknown. Looked up from germline, CDR1 is KGHSH and CDR2 is LQKENI. CDR3 length: 14 amino acids. Trimming cost V 2 bases and J 7 bases, with 11 bases left between them. The data were produced by immunoSEQ multiplex PCR, yet TCRdb's version contains in-frame clones alone and is incomplete. The sample has 7,100 or so clones, 94% seen once. Sequencing was performed on blood. This sequence joins TRBV18 and TRBJ1-4; the D gene is possibly TRBD1 (6 bases). This TCR came from a boy aged 2 to 10 with cystic fibrosis. As DNA, the CDR3 is TGTGCCAGCTCACCAAACAGGGTGCGTGAAAAACTGTTTTTT. Protein product: CASSPNRVREKLFF.